This T cell receptor (beta chain) comes out of a study of metastatic and nonmetastatic thyroid tumors. Study-level background: Repertoire data that came from the blood and tumor or nodule tissue of malignant and benign thyroid patients were compared.

No patient had received any treatment before thyroid surgery. Germline CDR1 reads MNHEY; CDR2 reads SVGAGI. There are 16 residues in the CDR3. V lost 4 bases to trimming and J lost 5 bases, with 19 bases between them. Authors' methods: Built for papillary thyroid cancer, a distant-metastasis classifier drew on CDR3 differences across clinicopathological groups. TCRdb re-analyzed the PCR reads using MiXCR. The V and J calls and clone size are TCRdb's, not the authors'. The profile shows some 35,000 clones, about 31% of them singletons. Broader study findings: Benign nodules were reported to have significantly lower TCR beta diversity than malignant thyroid tumors, in blood and tumor.

There are a few counts of this clone. Antigen: not known. The source of this sequence is a female donor with papillary thyroid cancer or a benign thyroid nodule (not recorded which). Some clones in this sample may be carry-over from other donors' samples. The V call is TRBV6-5, the J call TRBJ2-3; D remains unclear. Sequenced sample: blood. CDR3 nucleotides: TGTGCCAGCAGTTCTGTTCTCAAACCCGACAAAGATACGCAGTATTTT. Protein sequence: CASSSVLKPDKDTQYF.